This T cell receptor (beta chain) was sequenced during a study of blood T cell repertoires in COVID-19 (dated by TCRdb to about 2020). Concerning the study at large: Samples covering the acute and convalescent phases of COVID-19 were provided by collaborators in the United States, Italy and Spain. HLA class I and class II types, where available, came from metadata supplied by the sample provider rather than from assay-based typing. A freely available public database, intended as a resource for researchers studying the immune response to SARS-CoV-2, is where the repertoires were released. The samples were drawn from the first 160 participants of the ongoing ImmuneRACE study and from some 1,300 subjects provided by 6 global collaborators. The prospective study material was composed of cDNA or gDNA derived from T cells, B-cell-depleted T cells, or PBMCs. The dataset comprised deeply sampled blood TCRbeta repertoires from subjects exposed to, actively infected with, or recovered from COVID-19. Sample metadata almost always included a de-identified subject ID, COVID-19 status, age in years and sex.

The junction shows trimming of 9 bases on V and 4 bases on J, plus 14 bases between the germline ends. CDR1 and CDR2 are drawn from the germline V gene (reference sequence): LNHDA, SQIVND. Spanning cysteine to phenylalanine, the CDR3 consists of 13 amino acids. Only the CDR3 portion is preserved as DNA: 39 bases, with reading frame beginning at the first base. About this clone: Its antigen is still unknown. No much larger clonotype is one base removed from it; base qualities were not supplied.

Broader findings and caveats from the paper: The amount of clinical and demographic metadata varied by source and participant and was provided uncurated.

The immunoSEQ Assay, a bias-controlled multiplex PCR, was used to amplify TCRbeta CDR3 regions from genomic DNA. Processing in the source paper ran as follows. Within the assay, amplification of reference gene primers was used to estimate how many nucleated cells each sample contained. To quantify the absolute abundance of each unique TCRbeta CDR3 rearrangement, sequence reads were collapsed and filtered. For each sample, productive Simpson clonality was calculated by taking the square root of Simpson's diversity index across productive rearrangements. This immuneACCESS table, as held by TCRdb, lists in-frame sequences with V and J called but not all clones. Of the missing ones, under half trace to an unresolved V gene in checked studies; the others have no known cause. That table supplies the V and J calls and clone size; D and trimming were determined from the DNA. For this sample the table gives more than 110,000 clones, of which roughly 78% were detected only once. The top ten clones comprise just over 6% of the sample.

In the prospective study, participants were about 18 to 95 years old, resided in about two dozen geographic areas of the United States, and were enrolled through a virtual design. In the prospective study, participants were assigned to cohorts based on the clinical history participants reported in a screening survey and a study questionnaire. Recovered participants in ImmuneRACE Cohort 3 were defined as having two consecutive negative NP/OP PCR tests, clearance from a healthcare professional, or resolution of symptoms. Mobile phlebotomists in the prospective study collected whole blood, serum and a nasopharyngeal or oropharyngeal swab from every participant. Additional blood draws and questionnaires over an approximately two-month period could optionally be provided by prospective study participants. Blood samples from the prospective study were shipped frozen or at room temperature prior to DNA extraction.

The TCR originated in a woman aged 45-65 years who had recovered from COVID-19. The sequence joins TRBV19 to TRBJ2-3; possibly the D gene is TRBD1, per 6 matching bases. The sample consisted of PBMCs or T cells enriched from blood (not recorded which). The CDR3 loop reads CASSLGAADTQYF. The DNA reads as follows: TGTGCCAGCTCCCTGGGGGCGGCAGATACGCAGTATTTT.